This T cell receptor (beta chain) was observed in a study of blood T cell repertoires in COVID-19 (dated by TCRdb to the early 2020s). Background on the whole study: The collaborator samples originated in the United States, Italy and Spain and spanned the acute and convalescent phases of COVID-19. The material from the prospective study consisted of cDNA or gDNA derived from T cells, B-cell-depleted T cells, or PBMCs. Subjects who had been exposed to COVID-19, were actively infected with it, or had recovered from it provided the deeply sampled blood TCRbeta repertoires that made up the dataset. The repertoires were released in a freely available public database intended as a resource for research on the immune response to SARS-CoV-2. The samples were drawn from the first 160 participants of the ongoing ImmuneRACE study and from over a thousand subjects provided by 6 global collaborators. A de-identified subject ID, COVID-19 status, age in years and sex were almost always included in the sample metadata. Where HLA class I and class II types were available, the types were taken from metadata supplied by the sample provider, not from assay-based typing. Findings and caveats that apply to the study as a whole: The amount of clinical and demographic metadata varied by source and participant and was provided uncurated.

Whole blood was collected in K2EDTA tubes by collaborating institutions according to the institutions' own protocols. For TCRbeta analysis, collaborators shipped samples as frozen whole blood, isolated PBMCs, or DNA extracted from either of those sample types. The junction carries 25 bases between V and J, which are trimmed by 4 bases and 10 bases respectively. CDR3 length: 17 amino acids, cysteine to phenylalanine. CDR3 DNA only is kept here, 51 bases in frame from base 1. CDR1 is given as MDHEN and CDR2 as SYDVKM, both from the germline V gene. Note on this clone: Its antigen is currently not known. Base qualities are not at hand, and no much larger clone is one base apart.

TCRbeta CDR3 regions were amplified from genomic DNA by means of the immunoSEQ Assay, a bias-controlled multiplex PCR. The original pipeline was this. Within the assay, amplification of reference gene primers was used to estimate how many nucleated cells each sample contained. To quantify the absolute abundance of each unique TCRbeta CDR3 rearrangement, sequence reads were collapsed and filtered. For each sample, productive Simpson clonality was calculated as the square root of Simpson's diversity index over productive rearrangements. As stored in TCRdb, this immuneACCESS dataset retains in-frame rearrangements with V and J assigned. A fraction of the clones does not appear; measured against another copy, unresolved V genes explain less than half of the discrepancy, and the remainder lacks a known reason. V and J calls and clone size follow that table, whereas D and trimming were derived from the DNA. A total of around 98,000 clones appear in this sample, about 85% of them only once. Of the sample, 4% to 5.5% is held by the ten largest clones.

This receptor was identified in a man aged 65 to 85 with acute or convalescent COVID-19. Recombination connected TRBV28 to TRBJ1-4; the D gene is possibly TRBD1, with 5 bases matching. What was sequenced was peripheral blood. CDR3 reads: CASSYNPSGSNSGKLFF. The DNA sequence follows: TGTGCCAGCAGTTATAACCCCTCAGGGTCCAATTCGGGAAAACTGTTTTTT.